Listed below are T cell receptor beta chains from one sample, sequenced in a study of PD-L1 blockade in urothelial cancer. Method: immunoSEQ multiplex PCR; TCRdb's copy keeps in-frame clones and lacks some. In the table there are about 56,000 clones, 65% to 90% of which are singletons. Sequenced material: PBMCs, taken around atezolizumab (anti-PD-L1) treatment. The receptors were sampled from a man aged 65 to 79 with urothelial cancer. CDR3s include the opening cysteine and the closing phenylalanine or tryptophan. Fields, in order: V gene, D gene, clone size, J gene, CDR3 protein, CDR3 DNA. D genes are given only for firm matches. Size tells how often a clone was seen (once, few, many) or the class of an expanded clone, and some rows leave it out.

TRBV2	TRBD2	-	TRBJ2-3	CASRGLAGGYRYAYF	TGTGCCAGCAGGGGACTAGCGGGAGGGTACAGATACGCGTATTTT
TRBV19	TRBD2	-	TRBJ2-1	CASSIVPSGRSNEQFF	TGTGCCAGTAGTATAGTACCTAGCGGGAGGAGCAATGAGCAGTTCTTC
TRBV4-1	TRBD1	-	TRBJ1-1	CASSQLGTGNTEAFF	TGCGCCAGCAGCCAATTGGGGACAGGGAACACTGAAGCTTTCTTT
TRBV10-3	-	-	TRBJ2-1	CATYGGGPSKDEQFF	TGTGCCACCTACGGAGGGGGCCCCTCAAAGGATGAGCAGTTCTTC
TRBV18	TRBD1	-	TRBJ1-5	CASSPGQGKNQPQHF	TGTGCCAGCTCACCTGGACAGGGCAAAAATCAGCCCCAGCATTTT
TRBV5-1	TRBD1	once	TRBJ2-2	CASSQPPGQGAQTGELFF	TGCGCCAGCAGCCAACCCCCGGGACAGGGGGCGCAAACCGGGGAGCTGTTTTTT
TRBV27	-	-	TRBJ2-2	CASSMRISTGELFF	TGTGCCAGCAGCATGAGAATCTCCACCGGGGAGCTGTTTTTT
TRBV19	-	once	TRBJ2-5	CASSIAGETQYF	TGTGCCAGTAGTATAGCGGGAGAGACCCAGTACTTC
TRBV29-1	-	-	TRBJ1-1	CSVEENRADEAFF	TGCAGCGTTGAAGAGAACAGGGCGGATGAAGCTTTCTTT
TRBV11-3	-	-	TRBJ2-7	CASSLGGVYEQYF	TGTGCCAGCAGCTTAGGCGGAGTCTACGAGCAGTACTTC
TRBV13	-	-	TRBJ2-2	CASSLFAGITGELFF	TGTGCCAGCAGCTTATTCGCGGGCATCACCGGGGAGCTGTTTTTT
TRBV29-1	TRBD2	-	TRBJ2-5	CSVDVAGGLETQYF	TGCAGCGTTGATGTAGCGGGAGGTCTGGAGACCCAGTACTTC